The entry below gives a single T cell receptor (beta chain) sequence along with its context. Its antigen is unidentified. Profiled with immunoSEQ multiplex PCR; TCRdb holds only in-frame clones, not every one. The sample shows 83,000 or so clones, 88% of them seen only once. Trimming cost V 4 bases and J 7 bases; bases outside gene matches: 13. The CDR3 covers 18 residues. Germline-derived CDR1 and CDR2 are WNHNN and SYGVQD (reference sequence). The data were obtained in a study of T cell responses to AZD1222 COVID-19 vaccine. General study points: Unmutated variant regions reportedly attract nearly half of all spike-specific TCRs. Mapped onto spike, vaccine-associated CD4 TCRs spanned it and were dominant at 160-218 and 743-854.

The V call is TRBV10-1, the J call TRBJ2-1; the match to TRBD2 covers 13 bases. The TCR sequence derives from an adult who received the AZD1222 COVID-19 vaccine. Sequenced material: peripheral blood, taken 28 days after the second AZD1222 dose. CDR3 in DNA: TGCGCCAGCAGTGTTCCCCAAACTAGCGGGAGGGCCAAGAATGAGCAGTTCTTC. It encodes CASSVPQTSGRAKNEQFF.